This T cell receptor beta chain is drawn from a study of beta chain features in type 1 diabetes. Study findings and constraints: More deletions and fewer insertions at VDJ junctions were seen in type 1 diabetes patients.

The J segment lost 3 bases and the V segment lost 6 bases, leaving 8 bases of the junction unmatched. The germline V gene has CDR1 ENHRY and CDR2 SYGVKD. This CDR3 is built from 15 residues. This clone was picked up a small number of times. Its antigen is still unknown. There was one heparinised blood draw per donor, averaging roughly 110 mL. Expressed TCRB transcripts got sequenced, as all isolated RNA was reverse transcribed. Libraries were prepared by immunoSEQ multiplex PCR; TCRdb keeps only in-frame clonotypes and omits some of them. Of some 300,000 clones in the sample, under 8.5% were seen once.

The genes are TRBV10-3 and TRBJ1-2; TRBD1 matches 9 bases. The sequencing input was central memory CD4+ T cells from blood. The receptor's source is a young woman in good health. CDR3 bases: TGTGCCATCAGCGATCCACAGGGGGCTTACTATGGCTACACCTTC. Translating gives CAISDPQGAYYGYTF.